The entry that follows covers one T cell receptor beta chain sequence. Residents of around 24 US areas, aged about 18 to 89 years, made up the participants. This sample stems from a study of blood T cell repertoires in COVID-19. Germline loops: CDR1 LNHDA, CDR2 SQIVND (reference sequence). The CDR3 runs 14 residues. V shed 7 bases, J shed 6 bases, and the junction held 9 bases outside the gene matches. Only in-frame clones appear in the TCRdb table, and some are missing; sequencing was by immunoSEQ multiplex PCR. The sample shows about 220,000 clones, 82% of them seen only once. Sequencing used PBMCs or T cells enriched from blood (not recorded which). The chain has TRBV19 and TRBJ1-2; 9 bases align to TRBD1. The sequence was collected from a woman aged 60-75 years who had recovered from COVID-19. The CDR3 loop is CASKGDRVSNGYTF. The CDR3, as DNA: TGTGCCAGTAAGGGGGACAGGGTCTCAAATGGCTACACCTTC.